The entry below gives a single T cell receptor beta chain sequence along with its context. Its target is not known. Other nucleotide sequences in the sample specify the same CDR3. These data come from a study of T cell responses to AZD1222 COVID-19 vaccine. The repertoire was sequenced with immunoSEQ multiplex PCR; TCRdb's copy has only in-frame clones and lacks some. The sample lists roughly 140,000 clones; 85% to 95% were seen once. Regarding the study as a whole: Repertoire sampling happened only post peak T cell response. Seropositive status at baseline applied to only a handful of AZD1222 recipients. Two doses of AZD1222 preceded a rise in Spike-specific TCR breadth and depth. In a largely white British group with more females than males, clonal diversity was possibly underestimated.

Germline loops: CDR1 SGHRS, CDR2 YFSETQ. Trimming cost V 0 bases and J 8 bases, with 3 bases left between them. The CDR3 length is 11 residues. This receptor was obtained from an adult in good health. This sample comprised peripheral blood, obtained on day 0 of AZD1222 vaccination. The chain combines TRBV5-1 with TRBJ2-1; D is uncertain. CDR3 sequence: CASSLEYEQFF. CDR3 nucleotide sequence: TGCGCCAGCAGCTTGGAGTATGAGCAGTTCTTC.